These 4 T cell receptor beta chains were sequenced from one sample in a study of blood T cells in healthy people across ages. Using a J-beta primer mix together with a sample-barcoded 5' primer, a second PCR was run for about 6 to 12 cycles. TCRdb re-analysed the 5' RACE reads in MiXCR, keeping a single row per CDR3 protein. The sample comprises 730,000 or so distinct CDR3 sequences, approximately 43% of which are singletons, and more than 20% rests with the top ten. Sequenced sample: blood. These receptors came from a woman aged 60-75 years in good health.

V and J are TRBV12-3 or TRBV12-4 and TRBJ2-7, with 8 bases that match TRBD2. V was pared by 7 bases and J by 0 bases, with 8 bases of the junction left unmatched. The CDR3 totals 15 residues. The CDR3 protein is CASTPQSGSSYEQYF. For the CDR3, the DNA is TGTGCCAGCACCCCCCAAAGCGGGAGCTCCTACGAGCAGTACTTC.

This chain joins TRBV5-1 and TRBJ1-2; maybe TRBD1 (6 bases). From germline, CDR1 is SGHRS and CDR2 YFSETQ. This CDR3 region has 14 residues. The V gene lost 4 bases and the J gene lost 8 bases, with 18 bases spanning the gap. The CDR3 here is CASSHGTNQRGYTF. The CDR3 DNA follows: TGCGCCAGCAGCCACGGGACAAACCAAAGGGGCTACACCTTC.

This clonotype was recorded a few times. The chain is built from TRBV7-2 and TRBJ2-7; D unresolved. The CDR3 has 14 residues. Trimming cost V 6 bases and J 2 bases, with 14 bases left between them. Germline values: CDR1 SGHTA, CDR2 FQGNSA. CDR3 sequence (DNA): TGTGCCAGCAGGGGGATGGAGTTGGCCTACGAGCAGTACTTC. Amino acids: CASRGMELAYEQYF.

Many counts were recorded for this clonotype. The J gene is TRBJ1-2, the V gene TRBV6-2 or TRBV6-3, with 8 bases aligning to TRBD1. There are 15 residues in the CDR3. The germline V gene encodes CDR1 MNHEY and CDR2 SVGEGT. V trimming: 0 bases; J trimming: 4 bases; junction bases outside the gene matches: 4. CDR3 residues: CASSYSTGAIYGYTF. The CDR3 coding sequence is TGTGCCAGCAGTTACTCGACAGGGGCGATCTATGGCTACACCTTC.